Sequencing of this T cell receptor beta chain was carried out in a study of shared clonotypes between healthy human individuals. Whole-study results and caveats: Blood was the sole source, and tissue repertoires probably differ. In having few donors, the study represented limited genetic and exposure-history diversity.

A note on this clone: What it binds is unknown.

This table comes from immunoSEQ multiplex PCR, and its TCRdb copy is limited to in-frame clones, with some not included. The sample includes under 2,500,000 clones, approximately 95% of them seen just once. Germline CDR1 and CDR2: LGHNT and FRNRAP. CDR3 length equals 14 residues. Trimming took off 2 bases at V and 3 bases at J, with 9 bases between the two ends. The receptor's source is a man aged 18 to 35 in good health. The chain joins TRBV12-5 to TRBJ2-3; D not resolved. Sequencing was performed on naive CD4+ T cells sorted from blood. This sample's subset: CD45RA+ positively selected. CDR3 bases: TGTGCTAGTGGTTTGCCCGTGCGGACAGATACGCAGTATTTT. It specifies CASGLPVRTDTQYF.